This T cell receptor beta chain was found in a study of cytomegalovirus exposure and HLA in healthy donors. With 60 Vbeta and 13 Jbeta primers, the PCR was carried out. The method was immunoSEQ multiplex PCR; TCRdb's version includes in-frame clones alone and lacks a portion of them. The sample yields 95,000 to 150,000 clones, about two thirds seen once. Overall study results and limits: The study designated 150 or so TCR beta chains cytomegalovirus-associated.

Germline lookup yields CDR1 SGHTA and CDR2 FQGNSA. CDR3 length: 17 amino acids. J was trimmed by 8 bases and V by 1 base; bases with no gene match: 14. In regard to this clone: The antigen is undetermined.

Sequencing was performed on PBMCs. The clonotype was recovered from a woman aged 40 to 50 in good health and CMV-seropositive. The chain recombines TRBV7-2 with TRBJ2-7; 10 nucleotides agree with TRBD2. DNA of the CDR3: TGTGCCAGCAGCTTAGGGTCCCCGGCTAGCGGGGGTACGAAGCAGTACTTC. Its protein product is CASSLGSPASGGTKQYF.